This TCR beta chain emerged from a study of T cell changes during pregnancy in multiple sclerosis. In its sample, this clone was seen once. The method was immunoSEQ multiplex PCR; TCRdb's version includes in-frame clones alone and lacks a portion of them. This sample yields about 85,000 clones, of which 90% to 95% are seen a single time; around 2.3% belongs to the top ten. The germline V gene encodes CDR1 LNHDA and CDR2 SQIVND (reference sequence). The CDR3 loop spans 15 amino acids. The V gene end was trimmed by 7 bases and the J gene end by 2 bases; junction bases not matched to a gene: 8. The starting material was peripheral blood, obtained in the first trimester of pregnancy. The clonotype originates from a female donor with multiple sclerosis, enrolled in a pregnancy study. The chain uses TRBV19 and TRBJ2-4; 7 bases fit TRBD2. The CDR3 DNA sequence: TGTGCCAGTATTGGGGGGGGTTGGCCCAAAAACATTCAGTACTTC. Translating it yields CASIGGGWPKNIQYF.